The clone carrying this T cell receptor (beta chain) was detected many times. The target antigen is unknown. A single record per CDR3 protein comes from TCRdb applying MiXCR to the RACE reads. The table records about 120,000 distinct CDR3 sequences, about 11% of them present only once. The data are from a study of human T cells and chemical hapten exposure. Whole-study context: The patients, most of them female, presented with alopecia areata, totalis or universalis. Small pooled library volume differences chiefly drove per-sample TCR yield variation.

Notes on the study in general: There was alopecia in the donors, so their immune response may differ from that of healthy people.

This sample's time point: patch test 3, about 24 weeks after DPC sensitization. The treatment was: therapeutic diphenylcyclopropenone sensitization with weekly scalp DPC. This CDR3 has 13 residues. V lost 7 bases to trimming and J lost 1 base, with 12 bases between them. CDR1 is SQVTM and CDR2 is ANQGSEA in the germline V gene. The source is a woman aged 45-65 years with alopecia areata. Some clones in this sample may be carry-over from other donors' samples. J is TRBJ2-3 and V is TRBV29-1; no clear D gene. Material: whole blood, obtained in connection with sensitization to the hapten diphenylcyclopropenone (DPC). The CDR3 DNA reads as TGCAGCGCCCGCATGGGCGGCACAGATACGCAGTATTTT. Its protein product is CSARMGGTDTQYF.